What follows are 32 T cell receptor beta chains derived from one specimen sequenced in a study of patients and donors after allogeneic stem cell transplantation. TCRdb redid the calling of the RT-PCR reads with MiXCR, one entry per CDR3 protein. The sample holds approximately 33,000 distinct CDR3 sequences, approximately 6.2% seen once. Sequences were obtained from blood, either unsorted or a sorted T cell fraction (not recorded which). These receptors were collected from a human donor who was either an allogeneic HSCT recipient or a stem cell or donor lymphocyte infusion donor (not recorded which). It is not recorded whose cells these are; they may come from a transplant donor.

This clonotype was recorded many times. The CDR3 DNA is TGCGCCAGCAGCTTGGAACAGGGGGCCCTCATAACCTATGGCTACACCTTC. Translation gives CASSLEQGALITYGYTF. The rearrangement joins TRBV5-1 to TRBJ1-2; 9 positions agree with TRBD1. Germline-derived CDR1 and CDR2 are SGHRS and YFSETQ. The ends lost 0 bases at V and 4 bases at J; junction bases unmatched: 10. This CDR3 is built from 17 residues. Using reference TRBV5-1 and TRBJ1-2 for the parts outside the CDR3, the full variable domain is KAGVTQTPRYLIKTRGQQVTLSCSPISGHRSVSWYQQTPGQGLQFLFEYFSETQRNKGNFPGRFSGRQFSNSRSEMNVSTLELGDSALYLCASSLEQGALITYGYTFGSGTRLTVV.

This clonotype has ten or more counts. The gene calls are TRBV2 and TRBJ2-7; weak D call: TRBD2 (5 bases). The CDR3 totals 13 residues. Germline V gene sequence: CDR1 SNHLY, CDR2 FYNNEI. The V end was cut by 10 bases, the J end by 2 bases, with 15 bases between. The CDR3 coding sequence is TGTGCCACCAAGGAGGTCCCGCCCTACGAGCAGTACTTC. This sequence encodes CATKEVPPYEQYF.

This clonotype is judged medium-sized. The rearrangement uses TRBV29-1 and TRBJ1-3; no clear D gene. CDR1 is SQVTM and CDR2 is ANQGSEA in the germline V gene. The CDR3 is 13 amino acids. Trimming left V 3 bases short and J 2 bases short, with 8 bases between. The CDR3 loop reads CSVDAGAGNTIYF. The DNA of the CDR3 is TGCAGCGTTGATGCTGGGGCTGGAAACACCATATATTTT.

This clonotype showed up just a few times. This sequence joins TRBV28 and TRBJ2-5, with 11 positions matching TRBD2. The CDR3 spans 14 residues. The trim removed 11 bases at V and 2 bases at J, leaving 7 bases unmatched. Germline lookup yields CDR1 MDHEN and CDR2 SYDVKM. The CDR3 nucleotides read TGTGCCGTCACCCGACTAGCGGGACAAGAGACCCAGTACTTC. It encodes CAVTRLAGQETQYF.

This sequence joins TRBV7-9 and TRBJ2-7, with 7 nucleotides matching TRBD2. The CDR3 is made up of 17 amino acids. Germline CDR1 is SEHNR and CDR2 is FQNEAQ (reference sequence). Germline trimming cut 1 base from V and 3 bases from J; bases unmatched to any gene: 12. CDR3 loop: CASSLVGGSASGYEQYF. The DNA of the CDR3 is TGTGCCAGCAGCTTAGTGGGGGGGTCGGCATCAGGCTACGAGCAGTACTTC.

V usage is TRBV7-9 and J usage is TRBJ2-7; D gene unclear. Germline CDR1 is SEHNR and CDR2 is FQNEAQ (reference sequence). This CDR3 is 17 amino acids long. V lost 6 bases to trimming and J lost 4 bases, with 25 bases between them. In DNA, the CDR3 is TGTGCCAGCAGTACAACGGGCCCGGGTCTGGTCATTTACGAGCAGTACTTC. This gives the protein CASSTTGPGLVIYEQYF.

This clonotype was seen at least ten times. The chain has TRBV5-1 and TRBJ1-4, with D perhaps TRBD1 (5 bases). Germline assignment: CDR1 SGHRS and CDR2 YFSETQ. V lost 5 bases, J lost 8 bases, and 13 bases lay in between. The length of the CDR3 is 13 residues. The CDR3 DNA follows: TGCGCCAGCAGAAGGCAGGGAGGAGAAAAACTGTTTTTT. Translation: CASRRQGGEKLFF.

The sample holds a few counts of this clonotype. The V and J genes are TRBV3-1 and TRBJ2-7; 9 positions match TRBD1. J lost 0 bases, V lost 4 bases, and 4 bases had no gene match. The CDR3 contains 15 residues. The germline V gene encodes CDR1 LGHDT and CDR2 YNNKEL (reference sequence). The CDR3 region has the DNA TGTGCCAGCAGCCCCCGGGACAGGGCCTCCTACGAGCAGTACTTC. Amino acid sequence: CASSPRDRASYEQYF.

In its sample, this clonotype was seen many times. The chain carries TRBV5-1 and TRBJ2-3; D may correspond to TRBD1 or TRBD2 (5 bases each). The germline V and J ends were trimmed by 4 bases and 0 bases, with 12 bases remaining between them. Germline V gene data show CDR1 as SGHRS and CDR2 as YFSETQ. This CDR3 spans 15 amino acids. CDR3 loop: CASSPLGASTDTQYF. The CDR3 nucleotides read TGCGCCAGCAGCCCACTAGGGGCTAGCACAGATACGCAGTATTTT.

This clonotype was seen many times. The V and J genes are TRBV12-3 or TRBV12-4 and TRBJ2-7; maybe TRBD2 (6 bases). Trimming left V 3 bases short and J 3 bases short, with 9 bases between. The CDR3 covers 13 residues. For the CDR3, the DNA is TGTGCCAGCAGTTTTGGAGGGGACTACGAGCAGTACTTC. Protein: CASSFGGDYEQYF.

Many counts were recorded for this clonotype. The chain has TRBV24-1 and TRBJ2-7; the match to TRBD1 covers 10 bases. Per the germline V gene, CDR1 is KGHDR and CDR2 is SFDVKD. Trimming at V came to 2 bases and at J to 3 bases, leaving 3 bases not matched to a gene. The CDR3 contains 15 residues. In DNA, the CDR3 is TGTGCCACCAGTGATTCGGGACAGGGGAACTACGAGCAGTACTTC. This codes for CATSDSGQGNYEQYF.

V gene TRBV24-1 combines with J gene TRBJ2-6; TRBD1 might be the D (6 bases). Trimming removed 5 bases at V and 0 bases at J, with 10 bases between. The germline gives CDR1 KGHDR, CDR2 SFDVKD. The CDR3 has 16 residues. Here the CDR3 reads CATSAGQFSGANVLTF. As DNA, the CDR3 is TGTGCCACCAGTGCCGGACAGTTCTCTGGGGCCAACGTCCTGACTTTC.

This clonotype was detected ten times or more. The gene calls are TRBV24-1 and TRBJ2-7; D uncertain. The germline CDR1 and CDR2 sequences are KGHDR and SFDVKD. CDR3 size: 13 residues. Trimming cost V 5 bases and J 1 base, with 8 bases left between them. The CDR3 coding sequence is TGTGCCACCAGTGTCTCGGGTTCCTACGAGCAGTACTTC. Amino acids: CATSVSGSYEQYF.

This clonotype was seen ten or more times. The chain employs TRBV7-9 and TRBJ1-4, with unresolved D. The V gene's germline CDR1 is SEHNR and CDR2 FQNEAQ (reference sequence). The CDR3 is made up of 13 amino acids. The germline V and J ends were trimmed by 10 bases and 0 bases, with 9 bases remaining between them. The CDR3 DNA follows: TGTGCCACCCTAGACGCAACTAATGAAAAACTGTTTTTT. This codes for CATLDATNEKLFF. The variable domain in full, with the rest retrieved from reference TRBV7-9 and TRBJ1-4, is DTGVSQNPRHKITKRGQNVTFRCDPISEHNRLYWYRQTLGQGPEFLTYFQNEAQLEKSRLLSDRFSAERPKGSFSTLEIQRTEQGDSAMYLCATLDATNEKLFFGSGTQLSVL.

As concerns this clonotype: This may be a read error, as it is one base from a much larger clone. The V gene is TRBV3-1, the J gene TRBJ2-7; TRBD2 matches 7 bases. The germline gives CDR1 LGHDT, CDR2 YNNKEL (reference sequence). The CDR3 spans 12 residues. CDR3 residues: CASSQAGGERYF. The DNA of the CDR3 is TGTGCCAGCAGCCAAGCGGGAGGCGAGCGGTACTTC.

This clonotype was counted between two and nine times. The chain combines TRBV15 with TRBJ2-7, with a tentative D call TRBD1 (6 bases). Germline V gene data show CDR1 as LNHNV and CDR2 as YYDKDF (reference sequence). CDR3 length: 12 amino acids. V gave up 3 bases and J gave up 5 bases, with 8 bases separating them. In DNA, the CDR3 is TGTGCCACCAGCAGCTACAGGGACGAGCAGTACTTC. Translating it yields CATSSYRDEQYF.

V usage is TRBV5-4 and J usage is TRBJ2-1; 7 bases agree with TRBD1. Germline values: CDR1 SGHNT, CDR2 YYREEE (reference sequence). The CDR3 covers 13 residues. Trimming at V came to 0 bases and at J to 7 bases, leaving 1 base not matched to a gene. This chain's CDR3 is CASSLVQGNEQFF. The CDR3 DNA reads as TGTGCCAGCAGCTTGGTACAGGGGAATGAGCAGTTCTTC.

This clonotype was picked up a small number of times. The chain carries TRBV19 and TRBJ1-1; TRBD1 aligns across 12 bases. V was clipped by 8 bases and J by 1 base; unmatched bases: 2. The CDR3 consists of 14 residues. Germline CDR1 LNHDA, CDR2 SQIVND (reference sequence). The CDR3 region is CASGTGGANTEAFF. CDR3 DNA sequence: TGTGCCAGTGGGACAGGGGGCGCGAACACTGAAGCTTTCTTT. The entire variable domain, with the rest obtained from reference TRBV19 and TRBJ1-1, is as follows: DGGITQSPKYLFRKEGQNVTLSCEQNLNHDAMYWYRQDPGQGLRLIYYSQIVNDFQKGDIAEGYSVSREKKESFPLTVTSAQKNPTAFYLCASGTGGANTEAFFGQGTRLTVV.

The table lists this clonotype with a few counts. The CDR3 region is CSVARDSYNEQFF. The DNA of the CDR3 is TGCAGCGTCGCCCGGGACTCATACAATGAGCAGTTCTTC. The gene calls are TRBV29-1 and TRBJ2-1; maybe TRBD2 (6 bases). CDR3 length: 13 amino acids. Trimming took off 6 bases at V and 4 bases at J, with 13 bases between the two ends. Germline V gene data show CDR1 as SQVTM and CDR2 as ANQGSEA.

This clonotype was observed many times. The chain recombines TRBV7-9 with TRBJ2-2; D remains ambiguous. The CDR3 runs to 15 residues. Trimming removed 1 base from V and 1 base from J, with 7 bases in between. Germline CDR1 and CDR2: SEHNR and FQNEAQ (reference sequence). The CDR3 spells CASSLVRMNTGELFF. The DNA of the CDR3 is TGTGCCAGCAGCTTAGTTCGAATGAACACCGGGGAGCTGTTTTTT.

This clonotype was picked up a small number of times. V is TRBV24-1 and J is TRBJ2-1, with D possibly matching TRBD2 (5 bases). This CDR3 has 14 residues. Germline V gene sequence: CDR1 KGHDR, CDR2 SFDVKD. Trimming took 7 bases from V and 6 from J, leaving 15 bases between them. CDR3 region: CATRASGGPNEQFF. The CDR3 DNA reads TGTGCCACCAGAGCCTCGGGCGGGCCCAATGAGCAGTTCTTC.

This clonotype was seen only a few times. This chain connects TRBV6-5 to TRBJ2-1; 8 nucleotides align to TRBD2. Germline V gives CDR1 MNHEY, CDR2 SVGAGI. This CDR3 is 15 amino acids long. The V segment lost 6 bases and the J segment 5 bases; nucleotides outside the gene matches: 9. CDR3 amino acids: CASSSRLARHNEQFF. CDR3 nucleotide sequence: TGTGCCAGCAGCTCACGACTAGCGAGACACAATGAGCAGTTCTTC.

This clonotype has more than one count but fewer than ten. This chain uses TRBV5-1 with TRBJ1-5; 7 positions agree with TRBD1. This CDR3 is 13 amino acids long. From germline, CDR1 is SGHRS and CDR2 YFSETQ. Trimming at V came to 4 bases and at J to 5 bases, leaving 3 bases not matched to a gene. Here the CDR3 DNA reads TGCGCCAGCAGCCCCGACAGGGATCAGCCCCAGCATTTT. This translates into CASSPDRDQPQHF.

This clonotype came up many times. This chain connects TRBV15 to TRBJ2-1; 11 nucleotides line up with TRBD2. J was trimmed by 8 bases and V by 0 bases; bases with no gene match: 6. Germline CDR1 reads LNHNV; CDR2 reads YYDKDF (reference sequence). This CDR3 contains 16 residues. Here the CDR3 reads CATSRDLTSGSYEQFF. DNA for the CDR3: TGTGCCACCAGCAGAGATCTTACTAGCGGGAGCTATGAGCAGTTCTTC.

As for this clonotype: A clone one base away is much larger, so this may be a read error. The rearrangement links TRBV28 to TRBJ1-4; D possibly corresponds to TRBD1 (5 bases). Germline V CDR1 and CDR2: MDHEN, SYDVKM. The CDR3 is made up of 14 amino acids. Trimming pared 3 bases from V and 12 bases from J, leaving 17 bases between. The CDR3 region has the DNA TGTGCCAGCAGTTTTGCAGGGTTCCCGGGGGAACTGTTTTTT. Amino acids: CASSFAGFPGELFF.

This clonotype was recorded many times. The gene calls are TRBV7-9 and TRBJ2-2; no reliable D call. Trimming left V 4 bases short and J 2 bases short, with 8 bases between. Germline V CDR1 and CDR2: SEHNR, FQNEAQ (reference sequence). The CDR3 runs 14 residues. DNA for the CDR3: TGTGCCAGCAGCTCCCCTCCAAACACCGGGGAGCTGTTTTTT. This sequence encodes CASSSPPNTGELFF.

This clonotype has only a few counts. This chain links TRBV20-1 with TRBJ2-1; D not resolved. The CDR3 runs to 12 residues. Germline values: CDR1 DFQATT, CDR2 SNEGSKA (reference sequence). With 0 bases removed from V and 9 bases from J, the gap between germline ends came to 9 bases. In nucleotides, the CDR3 is TGCAGTGCTAGAGATCAGTGGAGTGAGCAGTTCTTC. This sequence encodes CSARDQWSEQFF.

V is TRBV13 and J is TRBJ2-7; 12 bases are a match to TRBD2. The CDR3 has 15 residues. Germline CDR1 reads PRHDT; CDR2 reads FYEKMQ (reference sequence). The V segment lost 6 bases and the J segment 5 bases; nucleotides outside the gene matches: 8. CDR3 nucleotide sequence: TGTGCCAGCAGTCCTAGGACTAGCGGGACTCACGAGCAGTACTTC. As protein: CASSPRTSGTHEQYF.

This clonotype was seen more than once but under ten times. This clone may be a read error of a much larger clone one base away. V is TRBV2 and J is TRBJ2-5; 10 bases match TRBD2. The CDR3 runs to 16 residues. Germline V gene data show CDR1 as SNHLY and CDR2 as FYNNEI. Trimming removed 7 bases from V and 3 bases from J; junction bases left unmatched: 11. CDR3 DNA sequence: TGTGCCAGCAAGCTGGGGACTAGCGAAAAAAAAGAGACCCAGTACTTC. Its protein product is CASKLGTSEKKETQYF.

This clonotype was picked up many times. The chain employs TRBV24-1 and TRBJ2-7, with 11 bases matching TRBD1. Per germline, CDR1 KGHDR and CDR2 SFDVKD. V was pared by 4 bases and J by 6 bases, with 10 bases of the junction left unmatched. CDR3 size: 16 residues. The CDR3 sequence: CATSDTGQGALGEQYF. The DNA of the CDR3 is TGTGCCACCAGTGACACTGGACAGGGGGCGCTAGGCGAGCAGTACTTC.

This clonotype appeared many times. The genes are TRBV9 and TRBJ2-3; D is uncertain. The CDR3 consists of 14 residues. Germline V CDR1 and CDR2: SGDLS, YYNGEE. Between the trimmed V and J ends, which lost 1 base and 4 bases, there was a span of 10 bases. The CDR3 loop reads CASSVNPSADTQYF. CDR3 nucleotides: TGTGCCAGCAGCGTAAACCCTTCCGCAGATACGCAGTATTTT.

The V call is TRBV25-1, the J call TRBJ2-7; 11 bases map to TRBD2. The V and J ends lost 0 bases and 4 bases, in that order; junction bases with no gene match: 5. Germline V gene lookup returns CDR1 MGHDK and CDR2 SYGVNS. CDR3 length equals 16 residues. The CDR3 coding sequence is TGTGCCAGCAGTGAATATAGCGGGAGGGGAACGTACGAGCAGTACTTC. Protein product: CASSEYSGRGTYEQYF.